The T cell receptor (beta chain) under discussion was sequenced for a study of blood T cells in healthy people across ages. Sample-barcoded 5' priming and a J-beta primer mix drove a second PCR of roughly 6 to 12 cycles. TCRdb recomputed calls from the 5' RACE reads with MiXCR, one row per CDR3 protein. The sample includes 1.5 million to 2 million distinct CDR3 sequences, 28% of them seen just once. This clonotype showed up just a few times. V was cut by 5 bases and J by 4 bases, with 11 bases left in between. This CDR3 spans 13 amino acids. The chain employs TRBV12-3 or TRBV12-4 and TRBJ1-2; D is unresolved. This sequence originates from a woman in her twenties or thirties in good health. The sequencing sample was made of blood. The CDR3: CASSQRLLYGYTF. The CDR3 DNA reads TGTGCCAGCAGTCAACGGCTCCTCTATGGCTACACCTTC.